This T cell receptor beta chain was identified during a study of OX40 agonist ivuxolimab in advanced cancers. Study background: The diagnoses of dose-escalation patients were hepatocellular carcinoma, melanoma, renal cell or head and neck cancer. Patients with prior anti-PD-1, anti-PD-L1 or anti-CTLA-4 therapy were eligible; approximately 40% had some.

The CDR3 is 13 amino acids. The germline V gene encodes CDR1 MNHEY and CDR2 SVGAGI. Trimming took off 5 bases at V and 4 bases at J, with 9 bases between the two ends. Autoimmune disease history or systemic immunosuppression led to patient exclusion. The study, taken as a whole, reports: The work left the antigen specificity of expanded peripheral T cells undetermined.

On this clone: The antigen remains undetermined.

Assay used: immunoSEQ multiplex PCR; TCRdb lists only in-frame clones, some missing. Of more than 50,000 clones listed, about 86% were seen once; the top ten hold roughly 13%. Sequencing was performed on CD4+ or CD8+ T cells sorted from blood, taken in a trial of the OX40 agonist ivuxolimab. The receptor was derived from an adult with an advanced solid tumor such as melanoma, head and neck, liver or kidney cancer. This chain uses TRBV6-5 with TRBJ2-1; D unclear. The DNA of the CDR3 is TGTGCCAGCAGTCTAGACGGTTACAATGAGCAGTTCTTC. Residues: CASSLDGYNEQFF.